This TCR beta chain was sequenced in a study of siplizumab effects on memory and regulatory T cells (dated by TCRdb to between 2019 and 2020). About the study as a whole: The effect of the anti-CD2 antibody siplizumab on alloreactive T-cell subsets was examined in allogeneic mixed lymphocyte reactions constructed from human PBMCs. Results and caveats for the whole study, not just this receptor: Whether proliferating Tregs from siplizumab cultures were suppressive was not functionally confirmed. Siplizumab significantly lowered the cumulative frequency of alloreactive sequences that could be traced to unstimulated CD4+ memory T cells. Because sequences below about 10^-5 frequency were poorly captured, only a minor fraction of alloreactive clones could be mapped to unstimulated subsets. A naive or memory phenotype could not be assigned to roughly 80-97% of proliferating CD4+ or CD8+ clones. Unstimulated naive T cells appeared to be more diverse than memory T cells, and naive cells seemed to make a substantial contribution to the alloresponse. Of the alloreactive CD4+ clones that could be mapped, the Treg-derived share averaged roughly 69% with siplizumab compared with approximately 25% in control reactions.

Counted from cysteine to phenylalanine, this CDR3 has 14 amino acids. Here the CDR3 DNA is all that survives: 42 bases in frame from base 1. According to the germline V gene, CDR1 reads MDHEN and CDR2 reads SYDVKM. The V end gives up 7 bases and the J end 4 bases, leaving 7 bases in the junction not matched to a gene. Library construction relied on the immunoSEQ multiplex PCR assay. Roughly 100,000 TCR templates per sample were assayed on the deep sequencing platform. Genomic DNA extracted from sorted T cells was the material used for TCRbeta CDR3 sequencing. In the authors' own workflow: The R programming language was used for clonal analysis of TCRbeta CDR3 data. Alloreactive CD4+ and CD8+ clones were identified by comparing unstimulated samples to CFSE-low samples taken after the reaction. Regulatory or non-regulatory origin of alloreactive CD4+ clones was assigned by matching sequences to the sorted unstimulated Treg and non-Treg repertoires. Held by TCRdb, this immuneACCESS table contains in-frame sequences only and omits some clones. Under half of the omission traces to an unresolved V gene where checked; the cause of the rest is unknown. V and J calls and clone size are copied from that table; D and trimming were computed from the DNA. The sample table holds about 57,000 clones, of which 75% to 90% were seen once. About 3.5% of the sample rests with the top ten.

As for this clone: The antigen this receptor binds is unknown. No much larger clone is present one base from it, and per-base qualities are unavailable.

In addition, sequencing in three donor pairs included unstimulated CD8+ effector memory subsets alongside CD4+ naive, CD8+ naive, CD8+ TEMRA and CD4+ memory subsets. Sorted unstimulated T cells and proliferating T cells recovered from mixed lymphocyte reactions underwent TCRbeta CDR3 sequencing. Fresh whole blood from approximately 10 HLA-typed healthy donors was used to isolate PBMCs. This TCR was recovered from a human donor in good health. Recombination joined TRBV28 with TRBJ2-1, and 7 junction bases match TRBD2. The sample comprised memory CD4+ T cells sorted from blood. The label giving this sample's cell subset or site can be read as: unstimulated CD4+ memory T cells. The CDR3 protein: CASNDGGRYNEQFF. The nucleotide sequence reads TGTGCCAGCAACGACGGCGGGAGATACAATGAGCAGTTCTTC.